This T cell receptor beta chain was documented in a study of Graves' ophthalmopathy and Graves' hyperthyroidism. Study conclusions and caveats: Also, most clonotypes expanded in the thyroid above 0.001 frequency appeared in blood. In separating ophthalmopathy from stable hyperthyroidism, a 13-signature model achieved less than 90% sensitivity and 81.08% specificity.

Trimming removed 8 bases at V and 1 base at J, with 17 bases between. The CDR3 sequence is 15 residues long. Germline CDR1 and CDR2: MNHNS and SASEGT. The authors diagnosed from clinical symptoms, serum thyroxine, TRAb, thyroid ultrasound and orbital computed tomography. A volume of over 9 ml of fresh peripheral blood supplied the PBMCs. The sample holds many counts of this clonotype. Its antigen remains unidentified. Amplification targeted the TCR beta CDR3 regions, with RNA transcripts as the source material. HTBI primers served in a first-round RT-PCR, which a second-round multiplex PCR followed. TCRdb analysed the multiplex PCR reads with MiXCR anew, one entry per CDR3 protein. The table records 200,000 to 250,000 distinct CDR3 sequences, about 22% of them present only once.

The receptor comes from a woman aged 50 to 60 with Graves' ophthalmopathy. The chain carries TRBV6-1 and TRBJ1-1, with D possibly TRBD1 on 5 matching bases. The sample comprised peripheral blood. CDR3 nucleotide sequence: TGTGCCAGCCCCCCCTCACCCGACAGGAACACTGAAGCTTTCTTT. This sequence encodes CASPPSPDRNTEAFF.